Each of the 22 T cell receptor beta chains below was sequenced from the same sample in a study of T cell responses to AZD1222 COVID-19 vaccine. Some clones are missing from TCRdb's copy, which holds only in-frame ones; the method was immunoSEQ multiplex PCR. Of around 220,000 clones listed, about 94% are singletons. The sequences come from peripheral blood, collected 28 days after the second dose of the MenACWY control vaccine. The receptors come from an adult who received the MenACWY meningococcal vaccine as a control.

The chain joins TRBV19 to TRBJ2-2; TRBD2 matches 11 bases. The V and J ends lost 1 base and 2 bases, in that order; junction bases with no gene match: 6. Germline V gene lookup returns CDR1 LNHDA and CDR2 SQIVND (reference sequence). The CDR3 has 18 amino acids. This CDR3 is CASSIVTSGGFNTGELFF. The CDR3, as DNA: TGTGCCAGTAGTATAGTCACTAGCGGGGGATTCAACACCGGGGAGCTGTTTTTT. Looking up the rest from reference TRBV19 and TRBJ2-2 gives the full variable domain: DGGITQSPKYLFRKEGQNVTLSCEQNLNHDAMYWYRQDPGQGLRLIYYSQIVNDFQKGDIAEGYSVSREKKESFPLTVTSAQKNPTAFYLCASSIVTSGGFNTGELFFGEGSRLTVL.

This clone was observed a single time. The gene calls are TRBV7-3 and TRBJ2-2; D is ambiguous. The CDR3 is 14 residues long. Germline assignment: CDR1 SGHTA and CDR2 FQGTGA. Trimming removed 3 bases at V and 7 bases at J, with 12 bases between. The CDR3 bases are TGTGCCAGCAGCTTCGCATTAACGGGCGGGGAGCTGTTTTTT. Translated: CASSFALTGGELFF.

The rearrangement joins TRBV19 to TRBJ2-6; TRBD2 matches 11 bases. The CDR3 is 17 residues long. The J segment lost 0 bases and the V segment lost 6 bases, leaving 4 bases of the junction unmatched. Germline CDR1 reads LNHDA; CDR2 reads SQIVND (reference sequence). The CDR3 DNA reads TGTGCCAGTAGCCTTCTAGCGGGGGGCTCTGGGGCCAACGTCCTGACTTTC. Its protein product is CASSLLAGGSGANVLTF. Using reference TRBV19 and TRBJ2-6 for the parts outside the CDR3, the full variable domain is DGGITQSPKYLFRKEGQNVTLSCEQNLNHDAMYWYRQDPGQGLRLIYYSQIVNDFQKGDIAEGYSVSREKKESFPLTVTSAQKNPTAFYLCASSLLAGGSGANVLTFGAGSRLTVL.

This sequence joins TRBV4-2 and TRBJ1-1, with no clear D. Trimming removed 0 bases at V and 4 bases at J, with 12 bases between. The CDR3 consists of 15 residues. Germline loops: CDR1 LGHNA, CDR2 YNFKEQ. The chain's CDR3 is CASSQDLRTSTEAFF. The CDR3 DNA reads TGTGCCAGCAGCCAAGATTTACGGACGAGCACTGAAGCTTTCTTT.

This chain connects TRBV27 to TRBJ2-3, with TRBD2 identical over 8 bases. Germline V gives CDR1 MNHEY, CDR2 SMNVEV (reference sequence). The CDR3 length is 15 residues. With 4 bases clipped from V and 2 bases from J, the junction kept 5 bases outside the gene matches. The CDR3 region is CASSSGLADTDTQYF. The CDR3 DNA sequence: TGTGCCAGCAGTTCAGGACTAGCAGACACAGATACGCAGTATTTT.

The rearrangement uses TRBV28 and TRBJ2-3; the D is unclear. V lost 2 bases to trimming and J lost 3 bases, with 6 bases between them. The germline V gene encodes CDR1 MDHEN and CDR2 SYDVKM. The CDR3 length is 13 residues. CDR3 in amino acids: CASSLLPTDTQYF. The CDR3 region has the DNA TGTGCCAGCAGTTTACTACCGACAGATACGCAGTATTTT.

This clone was picked up one time. The chain carries TRBV6-5 and TRBJ1-1; no clear D gene. The length of the CDR3 is 14 residues. The V end lost 6 bases, the J end lost 1 base, and 12 bases lay between the germline ends. The germline V gene has CDR1 MNHEY and CDR2 SVGAGI. This chain's CDR3 is CASSLSTPNTEAFF. CDR3 nucleotides: TGTGCCAGCAGCCTATCGACCCCGAACACTGAAGCTTTCTTT.

The CDR3 protein is CASSHQGPRGTYEQYF. CDR3 DNA: TGTGCCAGCAGCCACCAGGGACCCAGGGGAACCTACGAGCAGTACTTC. The gene calls are TRBV11-2 and TRBJ2-7, with a weak D call TRBD1 (6 bases). The CDR3 extends over 16 amino acids. The germline V gene encodes CDR1 SGHAT and CDR2 FQNNGV. Between the trimmed V and J ends, which lost 5 bases and 2 bases, there was a span of 19 bases.

The V and J genes are TRBV6-5 and TRBJ1-5; possible D gene TRBD1, 6 bases. Trimming left V 6 bases short and J 6 bases short, with 15 bases between. There are 14 residues in the CDR3. Germline V gives CDR1 MNHEY, CDR2 SVGAGI. CDR3 loop: CASSPQGAGQPQHF. The CDR3 nucleotides read TGTGCCAGCAGCCCACAGGGAGCAGGTCAGCCCCAGCATTTT.

The CDR3 DNA sequence: TGTGCCAGCAGTACGGACAGCTCCTATAATTCACCCCTCCACTTT. Amino acids: CASSTDSSYNSPLHF. The J gene is TRBJ1-6, the V gene TRBV28, with D possibly being TRBD1 (6 bases). Germline CDR1 and CDR2: MDHEN and SYDVKM. V lost 5 bases and J lost 0, with 8 bases in between. The CDR3 has 15 residues.

A few counts support this clone. The chain recombines TRBV7-9 with TRBJ1-2; 8 bases are a match to TRBD1. The CDR3 sequence is 13 residues long. CDR1 and CDR2 (germline): SEHNR, FQNEAQ (reference sequence). Trimming cost V 5 bases and J 7 bases; bases outside gene matches: 6. CDR3 amino acids: CASSQQGESGYTF. The CDR3, as DNA: TGTGCCAGCAGCCAACAGGGGGAAAGTGGCTACACCTTC. Combining the CDR3 with reference TRBV7-9 and TRBJ1-2 gives the whole variable domain DTGVSQNPRHKITKRGQNVTFRCDPISEHNRLYWYRQTLGQGPEFLTYFQNEAQLEKSRLLSDRFSAERPKGSFSTLEIQRTEQGDSAMYLCASSQQGESGYTFGSGTRLTVV.

This clone was recorded once. This chain joins TRBV9 and TRBJ2-5; 16 positions agree with TRBD2. V lost 3 bases, J lost 3 bases, and 2 bases stayed unmatched. The germline V gene has CDR1 SGDLS and CDR2 YYNGEE. There are 16 residues in the CDR3. The CDR3 here is CASSGGTSGREETQYF. CDR3 in DNA: TGTGCCAGCAGCGGGGGGACTAGCGGGAGGGAAGAGACCCAGTACTTC.

This chain connects TRBV30 to TRBJ1-1, with a weak D call TRBD1 (5 bases). Germline-derived CDR1 and CDR2 are GTSNPN and SVGIG (reference sequence). The CDR3 has 15 residues. The germline V and J ends were trimmed by 0 bases and 1 base, with 12 bases remaining between them. The CDR3 nucleotides are TGTGCCTGGAGTGTACGGGCAGGGAAGAACACTGAAGCTTTCTTT. Translated: CAWSVRAGKNTEAFF. Full variable domain (outside the CDR3, taken from reference TRBV30 and TRBJ1-1): SQTIHQWPATLVQPVGSPLSLECTVEGTSNPNLYWYRQAAGRGLQLLFYSVGIGQISSEVPQNLSASRPQDRQFILSSKKLLLSDSGFYLCAWSVRAGKNTEAFFGQGTRLTVV.

The J gene is TRBJ1-5, the V gene TRBV27, with 10 bases matching TRBD1. The CDR3 contains 12 residues. J lost 7 bases, V lost 8 bases, and 2 bases had no gene match. CDR1 and CDR2 (germline): MNHEY, SMNVEV (reference sequence). The CDR3, as DNA: TGTGCCAGCGGGACAGGGGAACAGCCCCAGCATTTT. Protein product: CASGTGEQPQHF.

This chain links TRBV6-6 with TRBJ1-4; a weak D match, TRBD1 (6 bases). Deletions cut 4 bases from V and 8 bases from J, with 8 bases between. The CDR3 contains 12 residues. CDR1 is MNHNY and CDR2 is SVGAGI in the germline V gene (reference sequence). The CDR3 is CASSLDREKLFF. DNA for the CDR3: TGTGCCAGCAGTTTGGACAGAGAAAAACTGTTTTTT.

The chain couples TRBV9 to TRBJ1-6; D is unclear. Trimming removed 4 bases at V and 6 bases at J, with 8 bases between. The CDR3 runs 13 residues. Germline V CDR1 and CDR2: SGDLS, YYNGEE. The CDR3 region is CASSRTFNSPLHF. As DNA, the CDR3 is TGTGCCAGCAGCCGAACTTTTAATTCACCCCTCCACTTT.

The chain is built from TRBV6-6 and TRBJ1-6, with D maybe TRBD1 (5 bases). The CDR3 is made up of 14 amino acids. The germline CDR1 and CDR2 sequences are MNHNY and SVGAGI (reference sequence). Trimming cost V 7 bases and J 8 bases, with 15 bases left between them. CDR3 region: CASTPGGSDSPLHF. The DNA for the CDR3 is TGTGCCAGCACTCCCGGGGGTTCGGATTCACCCCTCCACTTT.

This chain links TRBV9 with TRBJ1-5, with unresolved D. V was trimmed by 0 bases and J by 3 bases, leaving 7 bases between them. Germline V gene sequence: CDR1 SGDLS, CDR2 YYNGEE. The CDR3 is 14 residues long. The CDR3 reads CASSVDKVNQPQHF. CDR3 sequence (DNA): TGTGCCAGCAGCGTAGATAAGGTCAATCAGCCCCAGCATTTT.

The rearrangement links TRBV28 to TRBJ2-2; TRBD2 is a possible D gene (6 bases). Germline V lookup: CDR1 MDHEN, CDR2 SYDVKM. Trimming left V 3 bases short and J 7 bases short, with 12 bases between. CDR3 length: 14 residues. CDR3 nucleotides: TGTGCCAGCAGTTTTCGGGGGAGAGACGGGGAGCTGTTTTTT. Its translation is CASSFRGRDGELFF.

The chain employs TRBV11-3 and TRBJ2-1; 11 bases line up with TRBD2. With 1 base clipped from V and 7 bases from J, the junction kept 6 bases outside the gene matches. This CDR3 contains 16 residues. The germline CDR1 and CDR2 sequences are SGHNT and YENEEA. The CDR3 bases are TGTGCCAGCAGCTTAGTGTTAGCGGGGGGGCCGAATGAGCAGTTCTTC. Translating gives CASSLVLAGGPNEQFF.

This clone was counted once. This chain uses TRBV18 with TRBJ2-4; D possibly uses TRBD1 or TRBD2 (6 bases each). This CDR3 has 15 residues. Trimming shortened V by 6 bases and J by 5 bases, and 17 bases separated the two germline ends. In germline, CDR1 is KGHSH, CDR2 LQKENI. CDR3 loop: CASSPPRGDENIQYF. The CDR3 nucleotides read TGTGCCAGCTCGCCTCCGAGGGGGGACGAAAACATTCAGTACTTC.

This chain links TRBV5-1 with TRBJ2-3; TRBD2 matches at 12 bases. The J segment lost 6 bases and the V segment lost 3 bases, leaving 5 bases of the junction unmatched. Germline V lookup: CDR1 SGHRS, CDR2 YFSETQ. CDR3 length equals 15 residues. CDR3 residues: CASSSLAGGPDTQYF. The CDR3 DNA reads TGCGCCAGCAGCTCACTAGCGGGGGGCCCGGATACGCAGTATTTT. Supplemented by reference TRBV5-1 and TRBJ2-3, the full variable domain reads KAGVTQTPRYLIKTRGQQVTLSCSPISGHRSVSWYQQTPGQGLQFLFEYFSETQRNKGNFPGRFSGRQFSNSRSEMNVSTLELGDSALYLCASSSLAGGPDTQYFGPGTRLTVL.